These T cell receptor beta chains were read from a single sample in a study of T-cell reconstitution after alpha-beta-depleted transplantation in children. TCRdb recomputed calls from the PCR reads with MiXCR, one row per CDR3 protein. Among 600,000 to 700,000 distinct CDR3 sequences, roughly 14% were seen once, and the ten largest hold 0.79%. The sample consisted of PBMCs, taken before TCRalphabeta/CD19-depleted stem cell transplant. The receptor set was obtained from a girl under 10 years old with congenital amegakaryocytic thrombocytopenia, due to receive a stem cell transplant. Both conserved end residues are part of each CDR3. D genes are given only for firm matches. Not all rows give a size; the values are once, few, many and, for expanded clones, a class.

CDR3: CASNLGGRDTGELFF
DNA: TGTGCCAGCAACTTAGGCGGGAGGGACACCGGGGAGCTGTTTTTT
length: 15
V: TRBV12-3/TRBV12-4
D: TRBD2
J: TRBJ2-2
size: many

CDR3: CSAPAPGGDYGYTF
DNA: TGCAGTGCTCCCGCGCCCGGGGGGGACTATGGCTACACCTTC
length: 14
V: TRBV20-1
D: -
J: TRBJ1-2
size: -

CDR3: CASSEEKNYEQYF
DNA: TGTGCCAGCAGTGAAGAGAAGAACTACGAGCAGTACTTC
length: 13
V: TRBV2
D: -
J: TRBJ2-7
size: -

CDR3: CASSPGTGDLDTQYF
DNA: TGTGCCAGCAGCCCAGGGACAGGGGATCTGGATACGCAGTATTTT
length: 15
V: TRBV5-5
D: TRBD1
J: TRBJ2-3
size: -

CDR3: CASSYGVRTEAFF
DNA: TGTGCCAGCTCATACGGGGTGAGGACTGAAGCTTTCTTT
length: 13
V: TRBV18
D: -
J: TRBJ1-1
size: -

CDR3: CSAPADDSYEQYF
DNA: TGCAGTGCTCCAGCTGATGATTCCTACGAGCAGTACTTC
length: 13
V: TRBV20-1
D: -
J: TRBJ2-7
size: few

CDR3: CSARDSPSYEQYF
DNA: TGCAGTGCTAGGGACAGCCCGTCCTACGAGCAGTACTTC
length: 13
V: TRBV20-1
D: -
J: TRBJ2-7
size: few

CDR3: CASSFARTNYEQYF
DNA: TGTGCCAGCAGCTTCGCTCGTACCAACTACGAGCAGTACTTC
length: 14
V: TRBV7-8
D: -
J: TRBJ2-7
size: many

CDR3: CASSPLWGGSSTGELFF
DNA: TGCGCCAGCAGCCCTCTCTGGGGCGGGAGTAGTACCGGGGAGCTGTTTTTT
length: 17
V: TRBV5-1
D: TRBD2
J: TRBJ2-2
size: few

CDR3: CASSLGGMRQETQYF
DNA: TGTGCCAGCAGCTTAGGCGGGATGCGGCAAGAGACCCAGTACTTC
length: 15
V: TRBV11-2
D: -
J: TRBJ2-5
size: -

CDR3: CASSFPSDSYEQYF
DNA: TGTGCCAGCAGTTTTCCCAGCGATTCCTACGAGCAGTACTTC
length: 14
V: TRBV28
D: -
J: TRBJ2-7
size: -

CDR3: CASSPSSGRADYEQYF
DNA: TGTGCCAGCAGCCCTTCAAGCGGGAGGGCGGACTACGAGCAGTACTTC
length: 16
V: TRBV7-2
D: TRBD2
J: TRBJ2-7
size: few

CDR3: CASQRDLQTQYF
DNA: TGTGCCAGCCAGCGGGATCTTCAGACCCAGTACTTC
length: 12
V: TRBV28
D: TRBD2
J: TRBJ2-5
size: many

CDR3: CASSHVGLETQYF
DNA: TGCGCCAGCAGCCATGTAGGTTTGGAGACCCAGTACTTC
length: 13
V: TRBV4-1
D: -
J: TRBJ2-5
size: many

CDR3: CSARELQGLEKLFF
DNA: TGCAGTGCTAGAGAGCTACAGGGCCTTGAAAAACTGTTTTTT
length: 14
V: TRBV20-1
D: -
J: TRBJ1-4
size: -

CDR3: CASGSREDSNEQYF
DNA: TGTGCCAGCGGGTCCCGGGAGGATAGCAACGAGCAGTACTTC
length: 14
V: TRBV9
D: TRBD2
J: TRBJ2-7
size: -

CDR3: CASSLFGGWNEQYF
DNA: TGTGCCAGCAGTTTATTCGGGGGATGGAACGAGCAGTACTTC
length: 14
V: TRBV28
D: -
J: TRBJ2-7
size: many

CDR3: CASSFSSGREYQETQYF
DNA: TGCGCCAGCAGCTTCTCTAGCGGGAGAGAGTACCAAGAGACCCAGTACTTC
length: 17
V: TRBV5-1
D: TRBD2
J: TRBJ2-5
size: many

CDR3: CASSRTSGSYSADTQYF
DNA: TGTGCCAGCAGCCGGACTAGCGGGAGCTATAGCGCAGATACGCAGTATTTT
length: 17
V: TRBV9
D: TRBD2
J: TRBJ2-3
size: -

CDR3: CASRTLADDYNEQFF
DNA: TGTGCCAGCAGGACTCTAGCGGATGACTACAATGAGCAGTTCTTC
length: 15
V: TRBV6-5
D: TRBD2
J: TRBJ2-1
size: -

CDR3: CASSLGASNGGEQFF
DNA: TGCGCCAGCAGCTTGGGGGCTAGCAACGGAGGTGAGCAGTTCTTC
length: 15
V: TRBV5-1
D: -
J: TRBJ2-1
size: few

CDR3: CASSPQRGEDEAFF
DNA: TGTGCCAGCAGCCCTCAGAGGGGAGAGGACGAAGCTTTCTTT
length: 14
V: TRBV7-9
D: -
J: TRBJ1-1
size: -

CDR3: CASSLWTSGTGETQYF
DNA: TGCGCCAGCAGCCTATGGACTAGCGGGACGGGAGAGACCCAGTACTTC
length: 16
V: TRBV5-1
D: TRBD2
J: TRBJ2-5
size: few

CDR3: CAIMTSGRAADTQYF
DNA: TGTGCCATCATGACTAGCGGGAGGGCAGCAGATACGCAGTATTTT
length: 15
V: TRBV10-3
D: TRBD2
J: TRBJ2-3
size: few

CDR3: CASRPIHEETQYF
DNA: TGTGCCAGCAGGCCCATCCACGAAGAGACCCAGTACTTC
length: 13
V: TRBV6-5
D: -
J: TRBJ2-5
size: -

CDR3: CASSLAVDFYYEQYF
DNA: TGCGCCAGCAGCTTGGCGGTCGACTTTTACTACGAGCAGTACTTC
length: 15
V: TRBV5-1
D: -
J: TRBJ2-7
size: -

CDR3: CASSYEENTEAFF
DNA: TGTGCCAGCAGTTATGAGGAGAACACTGAAGCTTTCTTT
length: 13
V: TRBV6-2/TRBV6-3
D: -
J: TRBJ1-1
size: many

CDR3: CSALREGRSSYEQYF
DNA: TGCAGTGCGCTCAGAGAGGGCAGGAGCTCCTACGAGCAGTACTTC
length: 15
V: TRBV20-1
D: -
J: TRBJ2-7
size: -

CDR3: CSAISGGPTSGNTIYF
DNA: TGCAGTGCTATATCGGGCGGCCCTACCTCTGGAAACACCATATATTTT
length: 16
V: TRBV20-1
D: -
J: TRBJ1-3
size: many

CDR3: CASSFYLSGANVLTF
DNA: TGTGCCAGCAGCTTCTACCTCTCTGGGGCCAACGTCCTGACTTTC
length: 15
V: TRBV7-3
D: -
J: TRBJ2-6
size: -

CDR3: CASSMMTGHQETQYF
DNA: TGTGCCAGTAGTATGATGACAGGGCACCAAGAGACCCAGTACTTC
length: 15
V: TRBV19
D: TRBD1
J: TRBJ2-5
size: many

CDR3: CSARDQTSGSVNEQFF
DNA: TGCAGTGCTAGAGATCAAACTAGCGGGAGCGTCAATGAGCAGTTCTTC
length: 16
V: TRBV20-1
D: TRBD2
J: TRBJ2-1
size: many

CDR3: CASSTTQGNEQYF
DNA: TGTGCCAGCAGCACAACACAGGGTAACGAGCAGTACTTC
length: 13
V: TRBV7-8
D: -
J: TRBJ2-7
size: -

CDR3: CSANGWPYGYTF
DNA: TGCAGCGCGAATGGGTGGCCCTATGGCTACACCTTC
length: 12
V: TRBV29-1
D: -
J: TRBJ1-2
size: many